The entry that follows covers one T cell receptor beta chain sequence. As yet, its antigen is unknown. Assay used: immunoSEQ multiplex PCR; TCRdb lists only in-frame clones, some missing. The data contain tens of thousands of clones, 80% to 90% of them singletons. This record belongs to a study of T cell responses to AZD1222 COVID-19 vaccine. The V gene's germline CDR1 is KGHSH and CDR2 LQKENI. V was clipped by 5 bases and J by 1 base, with 11 bases between them. CDR3 length equals 14 residues. Findings and caveats of the study: Donors skewed white British and female; clonal diversity was possibly underestimated. Nearly half of spike-specific TCRs reportedly go after variant regions that carry no mutations.

The receptor comes from an adult who received the AZD1222 COVID-19 vaccine. This sequence joins TRBV18 and TRBJ1-1; D gene unclear. Sequenced here: peripheral blood, sampled 28 days after the second AZD1222 dose. The CDR3 DNA is TGTGCCAGCTCAGAATCCGCAGGGAACACTGAAGCTTTCTTT. Protein: CASSESAGNTEAFF.